The clone carrying this T cell receptor (beta chain) was found a few times. The entry originates in a study of blood T cells in healthy people across ages. The authors isolated at least 7 million PBMCs per sample. A second about 7 to 12 cycle PCR used barcoded and J-beta primers. Each cDNA molecule received a tag from a template-switch adaptor that had 12 random nucleotides. No fewer than 2.5 million CDR3-containing paired-end reads came from each sample. TCRdb reanalysed the 5' RACE reads using MiXCR and keeps one entry per CDR3 protein. Here the sample spans roughly 2 million distinct CDR3 sequences, about 49% being singletons. Sequencing was carried out using blood. The clonotype originates from a woman between 35 and 50 years old in good health.

The CDR3 DNA is TGTGCCAGCACCCGACTAGCGGGGGGCGAGCAGTTCTTC. Protein sequence: CASTRLAGGEQFF. The chain employs TRBV2 and TRBJ2-1, with 13 nucleotides matching TRBD2. CDR1 SNHLY and CDR2 FYNNEI come from the germline V gene. There are 13 residues in the CDR3. The V segment lost 7 bases and the J segment 10 bases; nucleotides outside the gene matches: 4.